Reported below is one T cell receptor beta chain. Its antigen is unidentified. These data originate in a study of cytomegalovirus exposure and HLA in healthy donors. Assay: immunoSEQ multiplex PCR; the TCRdb copy retains only in-frame clones and omits some. The sample shows about 56,000 clones, 93% of them seen only once. Whole-study results and caveats: The majority of TCR sequences were rare, yet some public TCRs appeared in many donors.

The V gene lost 0 bases and the J gene lost 11 bases, with 14 bases spanning the gap. The germline gives CDR1 MGHRA, CDR2 YSYEKL. The CDR3 runs to 14 residues. The source is a woman aged 18-29 years in good health and CMV-seropositive. The chain is built from TRBV4-1 and TRBJ1-3, with no clear D. The sample was PBMCs. The CDR3 sequence is CASSQDGGLNPIYF. CDR3 DNA: TGCGCCAGCAGCCAAGATGGAGGGCTGAACCCCATATATTTT.